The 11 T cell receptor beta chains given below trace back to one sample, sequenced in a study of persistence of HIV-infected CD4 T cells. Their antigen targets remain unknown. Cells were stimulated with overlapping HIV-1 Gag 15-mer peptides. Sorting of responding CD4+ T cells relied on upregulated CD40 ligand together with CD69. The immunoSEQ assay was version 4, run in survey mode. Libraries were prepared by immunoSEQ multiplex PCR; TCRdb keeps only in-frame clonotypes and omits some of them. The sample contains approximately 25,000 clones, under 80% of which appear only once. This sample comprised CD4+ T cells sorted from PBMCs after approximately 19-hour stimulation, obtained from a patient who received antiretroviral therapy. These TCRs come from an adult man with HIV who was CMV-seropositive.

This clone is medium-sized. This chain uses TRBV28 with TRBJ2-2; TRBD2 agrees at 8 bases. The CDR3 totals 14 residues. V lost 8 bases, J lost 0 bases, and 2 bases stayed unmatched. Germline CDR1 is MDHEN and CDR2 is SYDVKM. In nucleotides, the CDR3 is TGTGCCAGCGGAGCGGGGGCGAACACCGGGGAGCTGTTTTTT. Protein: CASGAGANTGELFF. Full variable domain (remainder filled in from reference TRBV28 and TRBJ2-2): DVKVTQSSRYLVKRTGEKVFLECVQDMDHENMFWYRQDPGLGLRLIYFSYDVKMKEKGDIPEGYSVSREKKERFSLILESASTNQTSMYLCASGAGANTGELFFGEGSRLTVL.

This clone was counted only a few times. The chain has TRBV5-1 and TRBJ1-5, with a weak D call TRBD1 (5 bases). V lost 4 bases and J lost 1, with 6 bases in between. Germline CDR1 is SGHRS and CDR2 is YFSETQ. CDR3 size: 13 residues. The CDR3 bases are TGCGCCAGCAGCAGGGACAGCAATCAGCCCCAGCATTTT. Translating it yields CASSRDSNQPQHF.

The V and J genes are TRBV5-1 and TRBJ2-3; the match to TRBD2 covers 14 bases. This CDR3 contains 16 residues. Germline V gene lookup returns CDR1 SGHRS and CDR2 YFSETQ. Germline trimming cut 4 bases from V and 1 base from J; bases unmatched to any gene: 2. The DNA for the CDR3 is TGCGCCAGCAGCATGGGACTAGCGGGGGGCACAGATACGCAGTATTTT. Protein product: CASSMGLAGGTDTQYF. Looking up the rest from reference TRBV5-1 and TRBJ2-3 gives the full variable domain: KAGVTQTPRYLIKTRGQQVTLSCSPISGHRSVSWYQQTPGQGLQFLFEYFSETQRNKGNFPGRFSGRQFSNSRSEMNVSTLELGDSALYLCASSMGLAGGTDTQYFGPGTRLTVL.

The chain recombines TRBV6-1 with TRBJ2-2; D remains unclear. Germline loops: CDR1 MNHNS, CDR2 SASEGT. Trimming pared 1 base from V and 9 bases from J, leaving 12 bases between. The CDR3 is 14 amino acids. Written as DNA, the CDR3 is TGTGCCAGCAGTGAAGAGGCTTTCTCTAGGGAGCTGTTTTTT. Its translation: CASSEEAFSRELFF.

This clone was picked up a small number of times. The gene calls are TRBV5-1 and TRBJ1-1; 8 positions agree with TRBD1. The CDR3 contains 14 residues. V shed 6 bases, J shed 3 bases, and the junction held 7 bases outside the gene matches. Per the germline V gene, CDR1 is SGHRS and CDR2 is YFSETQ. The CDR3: CASTRTGRDTEAFF. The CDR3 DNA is TGCGCCAGCACCCGGACAGGGCGCGACACTGAAGCTTTCTTT.

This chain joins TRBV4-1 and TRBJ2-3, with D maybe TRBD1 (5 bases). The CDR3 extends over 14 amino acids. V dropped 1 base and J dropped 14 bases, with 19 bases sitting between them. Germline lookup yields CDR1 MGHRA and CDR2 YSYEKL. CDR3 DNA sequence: TGCGCCAGCAGCCAAGTATTCGCCCCAGGGTTATGGTATTTT. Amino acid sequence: CASSQVFAPGLWYF.

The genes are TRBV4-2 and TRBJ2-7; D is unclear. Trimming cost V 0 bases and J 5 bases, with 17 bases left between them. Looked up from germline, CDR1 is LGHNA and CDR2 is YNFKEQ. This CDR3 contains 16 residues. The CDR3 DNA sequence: TGTGCCAGCAGCCAAGATCCCCAGGAGTGGGTCCACGAGCAGTACTTC. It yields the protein CASSQDPQEWVHEQYF.

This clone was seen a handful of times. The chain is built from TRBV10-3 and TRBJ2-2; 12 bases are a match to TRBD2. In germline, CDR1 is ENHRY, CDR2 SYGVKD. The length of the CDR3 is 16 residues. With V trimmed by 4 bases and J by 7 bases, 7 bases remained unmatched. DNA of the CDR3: TGTGCCATCAGTGCTAGCGGGGGGGCCGAAGTCGGGGAGCTGTTTTTT. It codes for CAISASGGAEVGELFF.

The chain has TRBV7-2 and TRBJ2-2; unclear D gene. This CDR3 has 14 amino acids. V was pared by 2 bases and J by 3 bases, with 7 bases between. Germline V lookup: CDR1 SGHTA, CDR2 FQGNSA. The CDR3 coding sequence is TGTGCCAGCAGCTTATTCTCGCACACCGGGGAGCTGTTTTTT. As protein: CASSLFSHTGELFF.

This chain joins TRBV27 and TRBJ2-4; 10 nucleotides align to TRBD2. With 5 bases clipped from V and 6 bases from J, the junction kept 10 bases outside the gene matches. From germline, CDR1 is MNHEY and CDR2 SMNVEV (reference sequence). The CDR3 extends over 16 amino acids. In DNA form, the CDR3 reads TGTGCCAGCAGTCCCATCTCTAGCGGGGGTCTAAACATTCAGTACTTC. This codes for CASSPISSGGLNIQYF.

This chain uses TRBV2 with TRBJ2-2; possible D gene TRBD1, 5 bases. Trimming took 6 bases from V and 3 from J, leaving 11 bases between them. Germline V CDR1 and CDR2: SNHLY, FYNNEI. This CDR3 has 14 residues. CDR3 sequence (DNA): TGTGCCAGCAGGACAGCCCGTGACACCGGGGAGCTGTTTTTT. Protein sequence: CASRTARDTGELFF.